The clone carrying this T cell receptor beta chain was picked up a small number of times. Its antigen is undetermined. The ends were cut back, 1 base at V and 4 bases at J, with 16 bases in the middle. The germline V gene has CDR1 SEHNR and CDR2 FQNEAQ (reference sequence). The CDR3 sequence is 16 residues long. Assay: immunoSEQ multiplex PCR; the TCRdb copy retains only in-frame clones and omits some. Of approximately 13,000 clones detected, over 75% appear once; the ten largest clones hold less than 25%. The data were taken from a study of OX40 agonist ivuxolimab in advanced cancers. Broader study findings: Some of the nonresponding patients also showed low levels of normalized T-cell clonal expansion. Patients with a partial response at 0.1-3.0 mg/kg had among the lowest clonal expansion.

The receptor's source is an adult with an advanced solid tumor such as melanoma, head and neck, liver or kidney cancer. This chain joins TRBV7-9 and TRBJ1-1; D not certain. The source material was CD4+ or CD8+ T cells sorted from blood, sampled in a trial of the OX40 agonist ivuxolimab. The CDR3 protein is CASSLVQPGTVTEAFF. The CDR3 DNA reads as TGTGCCAGCAGCTTAGTTCAACCGGGAACGGTCACTGAAGCTTTCTTT. The full variable domain, rest sourced from reference TRBV7-9 and TRBJ1-1, is DTGVSQNPRHKITKRGQNVTFRCDPISEHNRLYWYRQTLGQGPEFLTYFQNEAQLEKSRLLSDRFSAERPKGSFSTLEIQRTEQGDSAMYLCASSLVQPGTVTEAFFGQGTRLTVV.